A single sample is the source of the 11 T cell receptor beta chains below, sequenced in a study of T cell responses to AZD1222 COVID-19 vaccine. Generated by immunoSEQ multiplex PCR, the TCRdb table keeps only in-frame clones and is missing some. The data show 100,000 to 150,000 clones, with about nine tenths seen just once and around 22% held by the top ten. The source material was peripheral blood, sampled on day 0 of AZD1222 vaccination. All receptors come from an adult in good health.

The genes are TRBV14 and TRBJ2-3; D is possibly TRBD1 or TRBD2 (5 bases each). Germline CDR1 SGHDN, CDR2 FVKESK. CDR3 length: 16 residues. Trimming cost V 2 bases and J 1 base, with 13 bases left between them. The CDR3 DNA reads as TGTGCCAGCAGCCAACAGGTGGGGGTGGGCACAGATACGCAGTATTTT. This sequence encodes CASSQQVGVGTDTQYF. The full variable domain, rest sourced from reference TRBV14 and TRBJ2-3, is EAGVTQFPSHSVIEKGQTVTLRCDPISGHDNLYWYRRVMGKEIKFLLHFVKESKQDESGMPNNRFLAERTGGTYSTLKVQPAELEDSGVYFCASSQQVGVGTDTQYFGPGTRLTVL.

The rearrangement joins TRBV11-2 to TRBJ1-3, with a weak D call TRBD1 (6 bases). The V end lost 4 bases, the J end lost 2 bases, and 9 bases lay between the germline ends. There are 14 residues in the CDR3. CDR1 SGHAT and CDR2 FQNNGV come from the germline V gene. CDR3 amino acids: CASSSRTAGNTIYF. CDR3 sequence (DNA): TGTGCCAGCAGCTCGCGGACAGCTGGAAACACCATATATTTT.

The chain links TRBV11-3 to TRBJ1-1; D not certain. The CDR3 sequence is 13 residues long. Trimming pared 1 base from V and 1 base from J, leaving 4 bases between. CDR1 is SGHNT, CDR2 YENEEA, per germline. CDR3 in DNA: TGTGCCAGCAGCTTAGGTTGGAACACTGAAGCTTTCTTT. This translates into CASSLGWNTEAFF. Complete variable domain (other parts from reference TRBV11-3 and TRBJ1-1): EAGVVQSPRYKIIEKKQPVAFWCNPISGHNTLYWYLQNLGQGPELLIRYENEEAVDDSQLPKDRFSAERLKGVDSTLKIQPAELGDSAVYLCASSLGWNTEAFFGQGTRLTVV.

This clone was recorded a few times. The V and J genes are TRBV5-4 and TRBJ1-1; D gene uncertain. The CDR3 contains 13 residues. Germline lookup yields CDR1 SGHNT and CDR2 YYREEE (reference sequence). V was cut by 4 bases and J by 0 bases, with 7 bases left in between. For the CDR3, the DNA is TGTGCCAGCAGCCTCCGATTGAACACTGAAGCTTTCTTT. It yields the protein CASSLRLNTEAFF.

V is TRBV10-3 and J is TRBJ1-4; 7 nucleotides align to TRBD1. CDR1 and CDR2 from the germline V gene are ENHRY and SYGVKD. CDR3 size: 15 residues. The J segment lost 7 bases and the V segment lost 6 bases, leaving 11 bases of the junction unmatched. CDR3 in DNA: TGTGCCATCAGGCCGACAGGGAGTAGTGGTGAAAAACTGTTTTTT. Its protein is CAIRPTGSSGEKLFF.

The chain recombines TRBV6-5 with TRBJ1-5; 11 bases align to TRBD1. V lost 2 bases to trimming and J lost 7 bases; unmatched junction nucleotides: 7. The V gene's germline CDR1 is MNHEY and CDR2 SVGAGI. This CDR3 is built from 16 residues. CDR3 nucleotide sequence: TGTGCCAGCAGTTACAAGCGGGACAGGGGGGAGCAGCCCCAGCATTTT. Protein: CASSYKRDRGEQPQHF.

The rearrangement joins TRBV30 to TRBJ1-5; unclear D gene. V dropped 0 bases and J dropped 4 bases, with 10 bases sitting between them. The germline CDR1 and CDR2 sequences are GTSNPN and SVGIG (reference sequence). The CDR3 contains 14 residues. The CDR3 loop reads CAWSVLGWNQPQHF. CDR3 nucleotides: TGTGCCTGGAGTGTTCTGGGGTGGAATCAGCCCCAGCATTTT.

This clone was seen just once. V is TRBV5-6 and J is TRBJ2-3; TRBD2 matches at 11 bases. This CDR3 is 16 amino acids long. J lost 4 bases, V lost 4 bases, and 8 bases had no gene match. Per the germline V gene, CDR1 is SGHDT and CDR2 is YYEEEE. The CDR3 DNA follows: TGTGCCAGCAGCGAGGGACTAGCGGTCTTGGCAGATACGCAGTATTTT. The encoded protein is CASSEGLAVLADTQYF.

CDR3 DNA: TGTGCCAGTAAACAGGGTCCCGGGGAGCTGTTTTTT. It is translated as CASKQGPGELFF. The chain employs TRBV19 and TRBJ2-2; the D gene is possibly TRBD1 (6 bases). Per germline, CDR1 LNHDA and CDR2 SQIVND (reference sequence). The ends were cut back, 7 bases at V and 6 bases at J, with 9 bases in the middle. The CDR3 extends over 12 amino acids.

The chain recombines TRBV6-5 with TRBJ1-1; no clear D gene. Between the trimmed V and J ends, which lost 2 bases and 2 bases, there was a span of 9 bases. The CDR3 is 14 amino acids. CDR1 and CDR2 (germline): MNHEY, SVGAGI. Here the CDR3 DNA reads TGTGCCAGCAGTTACACGCCAGCAAACACTGAAGCTTTCTTT. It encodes CASSYTPANTEAFF.

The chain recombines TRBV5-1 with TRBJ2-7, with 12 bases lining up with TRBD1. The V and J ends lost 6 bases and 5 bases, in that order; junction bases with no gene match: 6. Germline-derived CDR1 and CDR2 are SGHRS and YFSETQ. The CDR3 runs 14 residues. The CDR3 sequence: CASKTGTGGHEQYF. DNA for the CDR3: TGCGCCAGCAAAACCGGGACAGGGGGCCACGAGCAGTACTTC.